This T cell receptor beta chain comes out of a study of shared clonotypes between healthy human individuals. In the study overall: A couple of women and a few men aged 18 to 49 served as donors. Study results and limitations: An anticipated effect of sequencing depth on clonotype sharing among donors was recognized. The four-donor shared clonotypes exceeded non-shared clonotypes in generation probability, with non-shared ones scoring lower.

The repertoire was sequenced with immunoSEQ multiplex PCR; TCRdb's copy has only in-frame clones and lacks some. The table has under 2.5 million clones, 80% to 95% seen once; the top ten hold about 0.41%. A note on this clone: What it binds is unknown.

The germline V gene encodes CDR1 SGHDT and CDR2 YYEEEE. The CDR3 is made up of 13 amino acids. V was cut by 5 bases and J by 4 bases, with 12 bases left in between. Division of CD4+ cells produced a CD45RA+ naive subset and a CD45RA-negative memory subset. The V gene is TRBV5-6, the J gene TRBJ1-1; D unclear. This sequence was found in a man aged 18 to 29 in good health. Some clones in this sample may be carry-over from other donors' samples. Sequenced input: naive CD4+ T cells from PBMCs. This sample's subset: CD45RA+ positively selected. CDR3 bases: TGTGCCAGCAGGAGTTGGAGTGGCACTGAAGCTTTCTTT. Translated, it gives CASRSWSGTEAFF.